Included here is one T cell receptor beta chain sequence, with context. This sample stems from a study of PD-1 blockade in classical Hodgkin lymphoma. Measured with immunoSEQ multiplex PCR; TCRdb has only the in-frame clones, and not every one. Of 90,000 to 110,000 clones listed, approximately 90% were seen once; the top ten hold about 20%. Per germline, CDR1 MNHNS and CDR2 SASEGT. CDR3 length equals 15 residues. V lost 7 bases to trimming and J lost 4 bases, with 16 bases between them. Time point here: cycle 4 day 1 (C4D1), after more than five weeks of nivolumab. All patients experienced relapse after autologous stem cell transplantation, and brentuximab vedotin exposure was variable.

The starting material was peripheral blood mononuclear cells (PBMCs), obtained before the fourth cycle of nivolumab. The chain links TRBV6-1 to TRBJ1-4; no reliable D call. This TCR was recovered from a human donor with classical Hodgkin lymphoma. The CDR3 sequence: CASIADGFLNEKLFF. CDR3 DNA sequence: TGTGCCAGCATTGCGGACGGGTTCCTTAATGAAAAACTGTTTTTT.